Here is one T cell receptor beta chain with its context. The antigen is unknown. In the PCR, 60 Vbeta and 13 Jbeta primers were used. Clones were read by immunoSEQ multiplex PCR, and TCRdb kept only the in-frame ones, dropping some. The sample holds about 150,000 clones; 60% to 80% are singletons and the top ten take roughly 0.7%. The CDR3 spans 15 residues. V dropped 0 bases and J dropped 5 bases, with 11 bases sitting between them. The germline V gene has CDR1 SGHVS and CDR2 FNYEAQ. At the time of sampling, donors were nominally healthy, though unrecorded immune exposures were likely. The data belong to a study of cytomegalovirus exposure and HLA in healthy donors. Study-wide results and limits: The study listed about 150 cytomegalovirus-associated TCR beta chains. Previously analyzed data showed that most TCR beta V segments were productive at a frequency of about 87% or about 30%. A missense variant in DCLRE1C was later tied to TCR beta V- and J-gene trimming.

Sequences were obtained from PBMCs. The chain employs TRBV7-6 and TRBJ1-5; D is uncertain. This receptor was identified in a male donor in good health and CMV-seronegative. The CDR3 sequence: CASSLARDADQPQHF. CDR3 nucleotide sequence: TGTGCCAGCAGCTTAGCGCGGGATGCCGATCAGCCCCAGCATTTT.